This T cell receptor beta chain was profiled in a study of T-cell reconstitution after alpha-beta-depleted transplantation in children. The CDR3 runs 18 residues. Germline V gene sequence: CDR1 SGHVS, CDR2 FQNEAQ. Unmatched junction bases numbered 10, after V lost 5 bases and J lost 4 bases. The sample holds a few counts of this clonotype. Unique molecular identifiers featured in how the TCRbeta library was prepared. Via MiXCR, TCRdb re-called the PCR reads, giving one row per CDR3 protein. The sample lists about 900,000 distinct CDR3 sequences, 25% to 35% occurring once. Here the sequenced sample was PBMCs, mostly from graft donor cells, taken 360 days after TCRalphabeta/CD19-depleted stem cell transplant. This sequence originates from a boy younger than two who had a stem cell transplant for SCID, so the T cells may come from the graft donor. The V gene is TRBV7-8, the J gene TRBJ2-1; TRBD2 aligns across 14 bases. As DNA, the CDR3 is TGTGCCAGCAGCACCAGGACTAGCGGGGGGCTGGGGTACAATGAGCAGTTCTTC. It translates to CASSTRTSGGLGYNEQFF.